Each of the 12 T cell receptor beta chains below was sequenced from the same sample in a study of control samples from healthy donors and cancer patients. Generated by immunoSEQ multiplex PCR, the TCRdb table keeps only in-frame clones and is missing some. Of approximately 220,000 clones in the sample, 90% to 95% were seen once. Sequenced sample: blood. These receptors were obtained from a man aged 45-65 years in good health.

This clone was seen a single time. The rearrangement links TRBV11-2 to TRBJ2-1; D is ambiguous. The CDR3 spans 14 residues. Germline V gene lookup returns CDR1 SGHAT and CDR2 FQNNGV. V lost 3 bases to trimming and J lost 3 bases, with 9 bases between them. CDR3 nucleotides: TGTGCCAGCAGCTTGTCGGCCAGCTACAATGAGCAGTTCTTC. It yields the protein CASSLSASYNEQFF.

With respect to this clone: At one end, the junction sequence differs from germline, possibly due to a read error. V is TRBV11-3 and J is TRBJ1-1, with D perhaps matching TRBD1 (6 bases). The CDR3 has 12 residues. CDR1 and CDR2 (germline): SGHNT, YENEEA. CDR3 amino acids: CASSLDNRVGNF. The CDR3 DNA reads TGTGCCAGCAGCTTAGATAACAGGGTGGGAAACTTT.

CDR3 in DNA: TGTGCCAGCAGAAGTAAGGGGAGGACTGAAGCTTTCTTT. It specifies CASRSKGRTEAFF. V usage is TRBV28 and J usage is TRBJ1-1, with TRBD1 as a possible D gene (5 bases). The CDR3 runs to 13 residues. Per germline, CDR1 MDHEN and CDR2 SYDVKM. V was trimmed by 6 bases and J by 5 bases, leaving 13 bases between them.

J is TRBJ1-1 and V is TRBV5-4; 7 bases are a match to TRBD1. CDR3 size: 16 residues. Losses at the gene ends were 2 bases for V and 6 bases for J; bases not matched to a gene: 13. CDR1 and CDR2 (germline): SGHNT, YYREEE (reference sequence). The CDR3 reads CASSLTTGDGGAEAFF. The DNA for the CDR3 is TGTGCCAGCAGCTTAACAACAGGGGACGGTGGTGCTGAAGCTTTCTTT.

J is TRBJ1-2 and V is TRBV2; D remains ambiguous. From germline, CDR1 is SNHLY and CDR2 FYNNEI. V shed 8 bases and J shed 6 bases, with 19 bases lying between them. The CDR3 has 14 residues. The CDR3 DNA follows: TGTGCCAGCTCCCGGAACGGAAGGGCTGATGGCTACACCTTC. It yields the protein CASSRNGRADGYTF.

CDR3 bases: TGTGCCACCAGTGATTCCATCACAGATACGCAGTATTTT. It codes for CATSDSITDTQYF. The chain links TRBV24-1 to TRBJ2-3; no clear D. This CDR3 spans 13 amino acids. V dropped 2 bases and J dropped 2 bases, with 4 bases sitting between them. Germline CDR1 is KGHDR and CDR2 is SFDVKD.

The rearrangement links TRBV27 to TRBJ2-1; maybe TRBD1 (6 bases). V was trimmed by 3 bases and J by 9 bases, leaving 18 bases between them. Germline loops: CDR1 MNHEY, CDR2 SMNVEV (reference sequence). This CDR3 comprises 15 residues. The CDR3 coding sequence is TGTGCCAGCAGTTTCCTAGGGGGACCCTATCCTGAGCAGTTCTTC. Amino acid sequence: CASSFLGGPYPEQFF.

This clone was seen once. The chain carries TRBV28 and TRBJ2-7, with TRBD1 matching over 7 bases. The trim removed 10 bases at V and 3 bases at J, leaving 6 bases unmatched. CDR1 and CDR2 (germline): MDHEN, SYDVKM. The CDR3 is 12 amino acids. Here the CDR3 reads CAISDRYYEQYF. Written as DNA, the CDR3 is TGTGCCATCTCGGACAGGTACTACGAGCAGTACTTC.

The rearrangement joins TRBV7-8 to TRBJ1-2, with D possibly matching TRBD1 (5 bases). CDR3 length: 15 amino acids. Germline lookup yields CDR1 SGHVS and CDR2 FQNEAQ. Trimming removed 4 bases at V and 0 bases at J, with 12 bases between. The CDR3 DNA is TGTGCCAGCAGCTCCCGCAGGGATACTAACTATGGCTACACCTTC. It is translated as CASSSRRDTNYGYTF.

The CDR3 nucleotides read TGTGCCAGCAGCCGGACGGGACAGGGCCCCAACACTGAAGCTTTCTTT. Its translation is CASSRTGQGPNTEAFF. This chain joins TRBV3-1 (or the pseudogene TRBV3-2) and TRBJ1-1; 9 bases align to TRBD1. V lost 4 bases to trimming and J lost 2 bases; unmatched junction nucleotides: 8. Germline V gives CDR1 LGHDT, CDR2 YNNKEL (reference sequence). CDR3 length: 16 amino acids.

The chain has TRBV11-2 and TRBJ1-1; no clear D gene. CDR1 SGHAT and CDR2 FQNNGV come from the germline V gene. The V end was cut by 0 bases, the J end by 7 bases, with 9 bases between. This CDR3 is 13 amino acids long. The CDR3 sequence: CASSLDLYSEAFF. For the CDR3, the DNA is TGTGCCAGCAGCTTAGATTTATACAGTGAAGCTTTCTTT.

The chain carries TRBV4-1 and TRBJ1-1; 7 bases agree with TRBD1. This CDR3 has 19 amino acids. Trimming cost V 3 bases and J 7 bases; bases outside gene matches: 23. Germline V gene lookup returns CDR1 MGHRA and CDR2 YSYEKL. The CDR3 protein is CASSQHTSVVTGTALEAFF. The CDR3 DNA reads as TGCGCCAGCAGCCAGCATACTTCAGTAGTAACCGGGACAGCCCTTGAAGCTTTCTTT.